These 5 T cell receptor beta chains came from one sample sequenced in a study of cytomegalovirus exposure and HLA in healthy donors. The PCR employed 60 Vbeta primers together with 13 Jbeta primers. Clones were read by immunoSEQ multiplex PCR, and TCRdb kept only the in-frame ones, dropping some. The sample lists about 160,000 clones, around 81% occurring once. Sequenced material: PBMCs. The receptors were sampled from a man aged 35 to 55 in good health and CMV-seronegative.

CDR3 loop: CASSLAREETQYF. As DNA, the CDR3 is TGCGCCAGCAGCTTGGCCAGGGAAGAGACCCAGTACTTC. The chain uses TRBV5-1 and TRBJ2-5, with D perhaps matching TRBD1 (5 bases). Trimming pared 0 bases from V and 3 bases from J, leaving 6 bases between. The CDR3 totals 13 residues. Germline V gene data show CDR1 as SGHRS and CDR2 as YFSETQ.

The gene calls are TRBV19 and TRBJ2-1; D gene unclear. The CDR3 spans 15 residues. The germline CDR1 and CDR2 sequences are LNHDA and SQIVND (reference sequence). With 1 base removed from V and 4 bases from J, the gap between germline ends came to 11 bases. Here the CDR3 reads CASSIVLSPYNEQFF. The DNA of the CDR3 is TGTGCCAGTAGTATAGTGCTAAGTCCGTACAATGAGCAGTTCTTC.

V and J are TRBV19 and TRBJ2-1; 10 nucleotides agree with TRBD2. This CDR3 is built from 15 residues. V was clipped by 5 bases and J by 4 bases; unmatched bases: 5. The germline CDR1 and CDR2 sequences are LNHDA and SQIVND (reference sequence). CDR3 DNA: TGTGCCAGTAGTGAATGGACTAGCGGTTACAATGAGCAGTTCTTC. Translated, it gives CASSEWTSGYNEQFF.

The chain carries TRBV9 and TRBJ1-2; the D is unclear. Trimming removed 2 bases from V and 0 bases from J, with 11 bases in between. The length of the CDR3 is 15 residues. CDR1 and CDR2 from the germline V gene are SGDLS and YYNGEE. The CDR3 bases are TGTGCCAGCAGCGTCTCGGCGGAAGCTAACTATGGCTACACCTTC. This codes for CASSVSAEANYGYTF.

The sample holds a few counts of this clone. The chain uses TRBV18 and TRBJ2-1; 12 nucleotides line up with TRBD2. This CDR3 region has 17 residues. V lost 2 bases to trimming and J lost 1 base; unmatched junction nucleotides: 3. Germline V gives CDR1 KGHSH, CDR2 LQKENI. CDR3 nucleotide sequence: TGTGCCAGCTCACCATCGACTAGCGGGAGTTCCTACAATGAGCAGTTCTTC. It codes for CASSPSTSGSSYNEQFF.